The clone carrying this T cell receptor beta chain came up a few times. These data belong to a study of cytomegalovirus exposure and HLA in healthy donors. The PCR was carried out with 60 Vbeta primers and 13 Jbeta primers. Only in-frame clones appear in the TCRdb table, and some are missing; sequencing was by immunoSEQ multiplex PCR. The sample lists about 81,000 clones, around 80% seen once, with around 3.1% in the top ten. Though nominally healthy at sampling, donors likely had unrecorded immune exposures. The clonotype was recovered from a man between 50 and 59 years old in good health and CMV-seropositive. Material for sequencing was PBMCs.

Here the CDR3 reads CASSQETGTNTGELFF. The CDR3 nucleotides are TGCGCCAGCAGCCAAGAGACAGGGACGAACACCGGGGAGCTGTTTTTT. The rearrangement links TRBV4-3 to TRBJ2-2; 7 nucleotides match TRBD1. The CDR3 spans 16 residues. The V gene's germline CDR1 is LGHNA and CDR2 YSLEER. V shed 0 bases and J 0 bases; nucleotides not matched to a gene: 1.